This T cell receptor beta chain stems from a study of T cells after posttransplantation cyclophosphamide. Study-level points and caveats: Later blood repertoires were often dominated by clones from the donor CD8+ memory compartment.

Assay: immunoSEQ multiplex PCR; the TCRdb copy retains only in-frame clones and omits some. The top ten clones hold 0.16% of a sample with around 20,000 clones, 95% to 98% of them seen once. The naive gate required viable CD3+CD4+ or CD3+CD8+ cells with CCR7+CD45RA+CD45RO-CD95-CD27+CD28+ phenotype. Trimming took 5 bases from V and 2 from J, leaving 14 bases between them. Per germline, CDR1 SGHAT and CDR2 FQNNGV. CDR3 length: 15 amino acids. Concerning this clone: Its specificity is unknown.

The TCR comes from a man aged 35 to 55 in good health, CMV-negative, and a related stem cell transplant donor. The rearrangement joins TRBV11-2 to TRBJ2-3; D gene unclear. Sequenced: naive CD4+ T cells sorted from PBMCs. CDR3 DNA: TGTGCCAGCAGCGCTATCATATCCCCCACAGATACGCAGTATTTT. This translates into CASSAIISPTDTQYF.